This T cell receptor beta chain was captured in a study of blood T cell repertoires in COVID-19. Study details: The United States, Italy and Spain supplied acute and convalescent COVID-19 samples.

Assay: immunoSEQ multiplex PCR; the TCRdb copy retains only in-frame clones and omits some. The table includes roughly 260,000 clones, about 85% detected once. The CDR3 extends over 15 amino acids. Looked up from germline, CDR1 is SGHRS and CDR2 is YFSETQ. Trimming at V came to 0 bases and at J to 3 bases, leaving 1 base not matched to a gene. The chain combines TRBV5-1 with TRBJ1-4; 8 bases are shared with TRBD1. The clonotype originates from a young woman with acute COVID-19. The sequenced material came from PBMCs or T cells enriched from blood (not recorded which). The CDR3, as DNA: TGCGCCAGCAGCTTGGGGGACAGGCCTAATGAAAAACTGTTTTTT. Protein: CASSLGDRPNEKLFF.